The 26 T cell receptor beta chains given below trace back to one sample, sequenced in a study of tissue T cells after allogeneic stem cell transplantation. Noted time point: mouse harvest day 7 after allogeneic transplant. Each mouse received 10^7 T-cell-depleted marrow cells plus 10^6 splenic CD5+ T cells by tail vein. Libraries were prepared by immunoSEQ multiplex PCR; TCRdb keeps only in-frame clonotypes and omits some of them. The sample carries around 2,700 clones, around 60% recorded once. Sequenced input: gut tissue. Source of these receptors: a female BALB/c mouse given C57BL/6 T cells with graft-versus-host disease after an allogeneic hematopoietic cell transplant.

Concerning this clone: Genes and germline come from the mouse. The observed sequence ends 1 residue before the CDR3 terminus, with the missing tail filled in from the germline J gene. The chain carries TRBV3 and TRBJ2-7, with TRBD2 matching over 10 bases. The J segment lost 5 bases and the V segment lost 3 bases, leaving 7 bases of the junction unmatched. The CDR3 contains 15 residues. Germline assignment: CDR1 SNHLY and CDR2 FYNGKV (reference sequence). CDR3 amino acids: CASSFYPGTGDEQYF. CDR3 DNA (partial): TGTGCCAGCAGCTTCTACCCCGGGACTGGGGATGAACAGTAC.

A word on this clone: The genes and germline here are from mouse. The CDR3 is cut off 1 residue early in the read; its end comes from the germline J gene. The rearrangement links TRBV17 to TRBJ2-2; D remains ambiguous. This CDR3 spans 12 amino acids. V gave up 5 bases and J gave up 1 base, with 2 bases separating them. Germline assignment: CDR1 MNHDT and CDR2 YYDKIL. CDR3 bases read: TGTGCTAGCAGTGAAAACACCGGGCAGCTCTAC. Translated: CASSENTGQLY. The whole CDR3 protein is CASSENTGQLYF.

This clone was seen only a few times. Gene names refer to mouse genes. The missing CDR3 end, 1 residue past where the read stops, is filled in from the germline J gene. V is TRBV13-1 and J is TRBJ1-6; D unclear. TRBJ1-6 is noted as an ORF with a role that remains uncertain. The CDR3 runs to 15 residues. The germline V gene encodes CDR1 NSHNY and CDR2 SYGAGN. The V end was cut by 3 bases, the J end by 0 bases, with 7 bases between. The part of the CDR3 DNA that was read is TGTGCCAGCAGTGTACAGAGTTCCTATAATTCGCCCCTCTAC. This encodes CASSVQSSYNSPLY. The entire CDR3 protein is CASSVQSSYNSPLYF.

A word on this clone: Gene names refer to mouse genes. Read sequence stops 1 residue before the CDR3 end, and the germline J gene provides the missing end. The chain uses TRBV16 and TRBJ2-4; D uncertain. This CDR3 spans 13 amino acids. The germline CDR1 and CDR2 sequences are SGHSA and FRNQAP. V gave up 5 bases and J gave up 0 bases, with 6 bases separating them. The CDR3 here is CASSPSSQNTLYF. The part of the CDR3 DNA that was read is TGTGCAAGCAGCCCATCTAGTCAAAACACCTTGTAC.

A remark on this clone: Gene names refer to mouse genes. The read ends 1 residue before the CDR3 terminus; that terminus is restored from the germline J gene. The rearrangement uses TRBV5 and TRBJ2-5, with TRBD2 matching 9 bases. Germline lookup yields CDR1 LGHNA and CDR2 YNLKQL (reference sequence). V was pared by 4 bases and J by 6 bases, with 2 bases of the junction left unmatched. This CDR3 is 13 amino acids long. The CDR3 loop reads CASSRDWGDTQYF. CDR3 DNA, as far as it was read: TGTGCCAGCAGCCGAGACTGGGGGGACACCCAGTAC.

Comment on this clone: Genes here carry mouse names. The DNA read from the CDR3 is TGCTCCAGCAGTCAACCGGACAGGGGGCAAGACACCCAGTAC. Translating it yields CSSSQPDRGQDTQY. The full CDR3 reads CSSSQPDRGQDTQYF. The chain recombines TRBV23 with TRBJ2-5; the D segment call TRBD1 is taken from the table without a DNA check. The read comes to an end 1 residue before the CDR3 does, leaving the germline J gene to fill in the end. This CDR3 comprises 15 residues. The germline V gene encodes CDR1 KGHTA and CDR2 FQNQQP.

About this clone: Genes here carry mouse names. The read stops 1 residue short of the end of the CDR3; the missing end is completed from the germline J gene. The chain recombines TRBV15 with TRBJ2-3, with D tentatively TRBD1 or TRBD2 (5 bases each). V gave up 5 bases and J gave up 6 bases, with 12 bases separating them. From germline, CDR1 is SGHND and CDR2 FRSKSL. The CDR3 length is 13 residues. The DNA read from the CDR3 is TGTGCCAGCAGTCCCGAGGGGCTGGAAACGCTGTAT. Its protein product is CASSPEGLETLY. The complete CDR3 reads CASSPEGLETLYF.

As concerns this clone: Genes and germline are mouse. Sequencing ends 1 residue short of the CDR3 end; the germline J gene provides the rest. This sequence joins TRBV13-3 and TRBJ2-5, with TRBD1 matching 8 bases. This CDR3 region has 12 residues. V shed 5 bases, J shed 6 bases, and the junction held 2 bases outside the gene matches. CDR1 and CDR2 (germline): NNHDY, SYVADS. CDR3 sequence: CASRDRADTQYF. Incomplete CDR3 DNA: TGTGCCAGCAGGGACAGGGCGGACACCCAGTAC.

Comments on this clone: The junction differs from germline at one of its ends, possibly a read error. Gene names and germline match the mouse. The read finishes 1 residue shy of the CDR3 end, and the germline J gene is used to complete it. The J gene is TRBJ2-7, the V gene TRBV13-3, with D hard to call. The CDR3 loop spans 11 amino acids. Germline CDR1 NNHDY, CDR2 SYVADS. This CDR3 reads CAGSDEGEQYF. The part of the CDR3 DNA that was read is TGTGCCGGCAGTGATGAAGGGGAACAGTAC.

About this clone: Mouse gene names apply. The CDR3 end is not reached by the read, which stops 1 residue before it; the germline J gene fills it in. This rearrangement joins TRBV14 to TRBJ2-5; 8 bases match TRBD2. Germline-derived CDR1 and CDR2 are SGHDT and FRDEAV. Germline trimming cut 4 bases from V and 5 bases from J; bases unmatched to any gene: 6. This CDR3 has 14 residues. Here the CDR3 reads CASSLGGGRDTQYF. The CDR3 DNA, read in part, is TGTGCCAGCAGTCTGGGGGGAGGGAGAGACACCCAGTAC.

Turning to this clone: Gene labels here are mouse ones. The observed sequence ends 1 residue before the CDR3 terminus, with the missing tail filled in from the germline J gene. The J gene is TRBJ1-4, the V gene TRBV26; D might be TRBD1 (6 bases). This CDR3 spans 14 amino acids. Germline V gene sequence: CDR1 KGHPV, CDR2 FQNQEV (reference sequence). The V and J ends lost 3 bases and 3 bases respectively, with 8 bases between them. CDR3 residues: CASSLWTANERLFF. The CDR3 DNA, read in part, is TGTGCCAGCAGTCTCTGGACAGCCAACGAAAGATTATTT.

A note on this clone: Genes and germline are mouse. The DNA read from the CDR3 is TGTGCCAGCAGTCGTTGGCTGGGGGCAAACACCGGGCAGCTCTAC. This gives the protein CASSRWLGANTGQLY. The whole CDR3 region reads CASSRWLGANTGQLYF. The chain carries TRBV26 and TRBJ2-2; 7 bases line up with TRBD2. The CDR3 is cut off 1 residue early in the read; its end comes from the germline J gene. Germline V gives CDR1 KGHPV, CDR2 FQNQEV (reference sequence). This CDR3 has 16 amino acids. The V and J ends lost 4 bases and 0 bases, in that order; junction bases with no gene match: 5.

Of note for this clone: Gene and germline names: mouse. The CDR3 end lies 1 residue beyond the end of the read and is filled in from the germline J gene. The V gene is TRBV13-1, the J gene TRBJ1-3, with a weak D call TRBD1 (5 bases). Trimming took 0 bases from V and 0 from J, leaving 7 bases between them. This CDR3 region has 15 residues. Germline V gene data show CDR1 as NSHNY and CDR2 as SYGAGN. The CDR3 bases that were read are TGTGCCAGCAGTGATGAGAGGGGTTCTGGAAATACGCTCTAT. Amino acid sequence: CASSDERGSGNTLY. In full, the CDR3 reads CASSDERGSGNTLYF.

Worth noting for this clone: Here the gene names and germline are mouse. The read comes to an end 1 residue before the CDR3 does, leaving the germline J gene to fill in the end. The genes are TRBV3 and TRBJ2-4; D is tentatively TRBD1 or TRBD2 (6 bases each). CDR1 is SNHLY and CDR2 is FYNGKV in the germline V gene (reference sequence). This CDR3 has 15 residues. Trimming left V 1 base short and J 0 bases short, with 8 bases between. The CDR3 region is CASSLVGGSQNTLYF. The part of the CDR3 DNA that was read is TGTGCCAGCAGCTTAGTAGGGGGGAGTCAAAACACCTTGTAC.

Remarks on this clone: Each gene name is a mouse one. The CDR3 is CASSLPRNYAEQFF. CDR3 DNA, as far as it was read: TGTGCCAGCTCTCTACCAAGAAACTATGCTGAGCAGTTC. The rearrangement links TRBV12-1 to TRBJ2-1; D remains ambiguous. The DNA ends 1 residue before the CDR3 does, and the rest of the CDR3 is filled in from the germline J gene. Deletions cut 1 base from V and 1 base from J, with 7 bases between. The CDR3 has 14 amino acids. In germline, CDR1 is SGHSN, CDR2 HYEKVE.

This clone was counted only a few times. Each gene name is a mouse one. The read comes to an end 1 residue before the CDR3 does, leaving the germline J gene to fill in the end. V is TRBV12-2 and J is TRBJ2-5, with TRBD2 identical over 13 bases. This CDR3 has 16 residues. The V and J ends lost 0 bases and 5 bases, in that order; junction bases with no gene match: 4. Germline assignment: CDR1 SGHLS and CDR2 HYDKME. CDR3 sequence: CASSLGLGGRGDTQYF. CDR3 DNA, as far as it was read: TGTGCCAGCTCTCTCGGACTGGGGGGGCGCGGAGACACCCAGTAC.

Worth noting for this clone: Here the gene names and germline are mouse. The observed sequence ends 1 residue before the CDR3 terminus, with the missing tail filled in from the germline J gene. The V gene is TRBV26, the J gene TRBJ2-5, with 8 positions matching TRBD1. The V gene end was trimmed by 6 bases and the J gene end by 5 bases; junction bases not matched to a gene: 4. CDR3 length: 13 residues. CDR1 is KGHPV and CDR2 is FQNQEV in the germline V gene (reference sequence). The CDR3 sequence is CASRTGAGDTQYF. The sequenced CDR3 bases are TGTGCCAGCAGGACAGGGGCGGGAGACACCCAGTAC.

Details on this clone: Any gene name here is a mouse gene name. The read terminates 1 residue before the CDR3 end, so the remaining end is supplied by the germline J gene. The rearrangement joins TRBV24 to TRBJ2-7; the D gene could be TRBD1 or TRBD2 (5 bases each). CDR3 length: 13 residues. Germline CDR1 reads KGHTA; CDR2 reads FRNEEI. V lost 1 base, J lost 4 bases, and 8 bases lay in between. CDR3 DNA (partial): TGTGCCAGCAGTCTGTTCGGGGGATATGAACAGTAC. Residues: CASSLFGGYEQY. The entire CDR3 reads CASSLFGGYEQYF.

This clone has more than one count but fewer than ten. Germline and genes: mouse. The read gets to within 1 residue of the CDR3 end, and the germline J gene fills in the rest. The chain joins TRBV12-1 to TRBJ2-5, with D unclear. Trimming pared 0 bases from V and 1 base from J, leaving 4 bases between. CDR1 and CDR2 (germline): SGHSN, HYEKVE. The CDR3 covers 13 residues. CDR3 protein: CASSLAYQDTQYF. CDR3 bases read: TGTGCCAGCTCTCTCGCCTACCAAGACACCCAGTAC. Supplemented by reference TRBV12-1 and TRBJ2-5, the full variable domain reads DSGVVQSPRHIIKEKGGRSVLTCIPISGHSNVVWYQQTLGKELKFLIQHYEKVERDKGFLPSRFSVQQFDDYHSEMNMSALELEDSAMYFCASSLAYQDTQYFGPGTRLLVL.

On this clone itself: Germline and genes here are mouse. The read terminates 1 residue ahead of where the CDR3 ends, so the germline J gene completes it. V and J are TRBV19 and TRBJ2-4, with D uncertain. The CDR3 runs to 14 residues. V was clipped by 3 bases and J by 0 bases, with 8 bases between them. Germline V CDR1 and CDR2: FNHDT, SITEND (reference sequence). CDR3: CASSTRISQNTLYF. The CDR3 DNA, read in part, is TGTGCCAGCAGTACCCGGATCAGTCAAAACACCTTGTAC.

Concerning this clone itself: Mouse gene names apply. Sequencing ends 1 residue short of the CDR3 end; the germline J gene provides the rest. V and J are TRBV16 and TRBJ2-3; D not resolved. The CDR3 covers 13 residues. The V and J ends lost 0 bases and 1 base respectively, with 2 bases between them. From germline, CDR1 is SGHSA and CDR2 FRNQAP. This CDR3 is CASSLEGAETLYF. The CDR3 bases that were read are TGTGCAAGCAGCTTAGAGGGTGCAGAAACGCTGTAT.

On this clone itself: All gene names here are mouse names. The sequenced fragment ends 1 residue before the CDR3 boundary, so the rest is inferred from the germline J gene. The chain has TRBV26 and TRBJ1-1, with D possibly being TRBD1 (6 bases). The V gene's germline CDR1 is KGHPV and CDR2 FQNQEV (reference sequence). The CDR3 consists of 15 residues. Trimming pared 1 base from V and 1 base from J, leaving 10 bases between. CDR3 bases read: TGTGCCAGCAGTCTGTGGGGGACACTAAACACAGAAGTCTTC. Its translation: CASSLWGTLNTEVF. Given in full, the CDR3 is CASSLWGTLNTEVFF.

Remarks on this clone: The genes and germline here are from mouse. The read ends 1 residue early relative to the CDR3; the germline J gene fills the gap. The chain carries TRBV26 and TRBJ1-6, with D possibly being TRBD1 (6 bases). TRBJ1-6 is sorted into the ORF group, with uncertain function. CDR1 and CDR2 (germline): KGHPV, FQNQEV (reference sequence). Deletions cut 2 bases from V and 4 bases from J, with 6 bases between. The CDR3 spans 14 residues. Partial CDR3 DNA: TGTGCCAGCAGTCTGACAGGGTATAATTCGCCCCTCTAC. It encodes CASSLTGYNSPLY. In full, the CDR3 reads CASSLTGYNSPLYF.

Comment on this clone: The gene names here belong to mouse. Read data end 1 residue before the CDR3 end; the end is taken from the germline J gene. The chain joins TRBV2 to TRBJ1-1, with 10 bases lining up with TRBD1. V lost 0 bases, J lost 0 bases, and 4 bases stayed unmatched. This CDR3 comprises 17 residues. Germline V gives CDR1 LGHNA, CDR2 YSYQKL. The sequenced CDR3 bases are TGTGCCAGCAGCCAAGAACGGGACAGGGGTGCAAACACAGAAGTCTTC. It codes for CASSQERDRGANTEVF. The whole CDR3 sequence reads CASSQERDRGANTEVFF. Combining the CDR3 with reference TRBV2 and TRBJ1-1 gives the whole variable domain DPKIIQKPKYLVAVTGSEKILICEQYLGHNAMYWYRQSAKKPLEFMFSYSYQKLMDNQTASSRFQPQSSKKNHLDLQITALKPDDSATYFCASSQERDRGANTEVFFGKGTRLTVV.

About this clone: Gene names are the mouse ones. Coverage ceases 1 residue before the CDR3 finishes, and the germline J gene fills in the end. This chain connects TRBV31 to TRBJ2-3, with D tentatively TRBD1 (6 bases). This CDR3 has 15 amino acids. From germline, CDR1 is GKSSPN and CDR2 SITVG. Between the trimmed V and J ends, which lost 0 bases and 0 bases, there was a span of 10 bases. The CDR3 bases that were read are TGTGCCTGGAGTCTGGGACACTCTAGTGCAGAAACGCTGTAT. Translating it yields CAWSLGHSSAETLY. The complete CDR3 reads CAWSLGHSSAETLYF.

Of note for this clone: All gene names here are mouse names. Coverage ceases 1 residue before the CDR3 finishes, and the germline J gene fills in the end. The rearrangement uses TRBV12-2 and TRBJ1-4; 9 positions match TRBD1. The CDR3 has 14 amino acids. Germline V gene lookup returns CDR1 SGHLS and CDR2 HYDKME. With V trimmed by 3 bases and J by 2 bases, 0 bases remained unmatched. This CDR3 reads CASSTGGSNERLFF. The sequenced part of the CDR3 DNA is TGTGCCAGCTCTACAGGGGGCTCCAACGAAAGATTATTT.